Presented here are 26 T cell receptor beta chains from one specimen sequenced in a study of CD8 T cells in ankylosing spondylitis. TCRdb ran MiXCR on the 5' RACE reads and lists one entry per CDR3 protein. The table lists approximately 200,000 distinct CDR3 sequences, approximately 12% of them singletons. The sequenced sample was blood, either unsorted or a sorted T cell fraction (not recorded which). These receptor sequences come from a female donor with ankylosing spondylitis or in good health (not recorded which).

The table lists this clonotype with a few counts. The V call is TRBV12-3 or TRBV12-4, the J call TRBJ2-7; 8 bases match TRBD2. The CDR3 is 15 amino acids. The V segment lost 1 base and the J segment 2 bases; nucleotides outside the gene matches: 4. CDR3 in amino acids: CASSLVGSGTYEQYF. The CDR3 DNA sequence: TGTGCCAGCAGTTTAGTCGGTAGCGGGACCTACGAGCAGTACTTC.

This chain connects TRBV7-9 to TRBJ2-7, with TRBD2 matching 7 bases. The CDR3 consists of 17 residues. J lost 4 bases, V lost 1 base, and 13 bases had no gene match. The V gene's germline CDR1 is SEHNR and CDR2 FQNEAQ (reference sequence). The CDR3 reads CASSLVRGVGGEYEQYF. In DNA form, the CDR3 reads TGTGCCAGCAGCTTAGTCCGGGGGGTCGGAGGAGAGTACGAGCAGTACTTC.

This clonotype was observed many times. The J gene is TRBJ2-1, the V gene TRBV27, with a possible D match to TRBD2 (5 bases). The CDR3 is 15 amino acids. V lost 2 bases and J lost 5, with 13 bases in between. Germline CDR1 MNHEY, CDR2 SMNVEV (reference sequence). The CDR3 DNA sequence: TGTGCCAGCAGTTTAAGGTCGGGGTCCAACAATGAGCAGTTCTTC. Protein sequence: CASSLRSGSNNEQFF.

In this sample, this clonotype turned up many times. The gene calls are TRBV20-1 and TRBJ1-2, with 7 bases identical to TRBD1. Germline values: CDR1 DFQATT, CDR2 SNEGSKA (reference sequence). Trimming took 5 bases from V and 2 from J; bases not matched to a gene: 2. The CDR3 is 12 amino acids. The CDR3 sequence: CSAPGQNYGYTF. DNA of the CDR3: TGCAGTGCTCCGGGACAGAACTATGGCTACACCTTC.

This clonotype was detected many times. This rearrangement joins TRBV29-1 to TRBJ2-1; 10 bases match TRBD2. V dropped 6 bases and J dropped 9; count of bases not matched to a gene: 14. Germline V lookup: CDR1 SQVTM, CDR2 ANQGSEA. The CDR3 totals 15 residues. As DNA, the CDR3 is TGCAGCGTGCGAAGTTCGGCTAGCGGGAGAGGTGAGCAGTTCTTC. The encoded protein is CSVRSSASGRGEQFF.

This clonotype has at least ten counts. The chain links TRBV4-2 to TRBJ2-1; 9 positions match TRBD2. Germline V lookup: CDR1 LGHNA, CDR2 YNFKEQ. The CDR3 is 16 residues long. V was clipped by 5 bases and J by 7 bases; unmatched bases: 12. The CDR3 DNA follows: TGTGCCAGCAGCTTCAGATTAGCGGGAGTTGGGAATGAGCAGTTCTTC. It is translated as CASSFRLAGVGNEQFF.

Many counts were recorded for this clonotype. The V gene is TRBV10-3, the J gene TRBJ2-1; D tentatively reads TRBD1 or TRBD2 (5 bases each). Germline-derived CDR1 and CDR2 are ENHRY and SYGVKD. The CDR3 length is 14 residues. V dropped 6 bases and J dropped 4 bases, with 13 bases sitting between them. The CDR3 reads CAIRTGTVYNEQFF. The CDR3 bases are TGTGCCATCAGGACCGGGACCGTGTACAATGAGCAGTTCTTC.

This clonotype was found many times. V is TRBV12-3 or TRBV12-4 and J is TRBJ1-2; the match to TRBD1 covers 10 bases. J gave up 4 bases and V 6 bases, and 2 bases lay outside the gene matches. The CDR3 has 13 amino acids. The chain's CDR3 is CASRGQGGYGYTF. The CDR3 DNA reads TGTGCCAGCAGAGGACAGGGGGGCTATGGCTACACCTTC.

Of note for this clonotype: Just one base apart from a much larger clone, this may be a read error. The chain is built from TRBV9 and TRBJ2-1, with 11 positions matching TRBD2. CDR1 is SGDLS and CDR2 is YYNGEE in the germline V gene. This CDR3 comprises 17 residues. The chain's CDR3 is CASNVSLRTSGLNEQFF. In DNA, the CDR3 is TGTGCCAGCAACGTAAGTCTTCGGACTAGCGGGCTCAATGAGCAGTTCTTC. The variable domain in full, completed from reference TRBV9 and TRBJ2-1, reads DSGVTQTPKHLITATGQRVTLRCSPRSGDLSVYWYQQSLDQGLQFLIQYYNGEERAKGNILERFSAQQFPDLHSELNLSSLELGDSALYFCASNVSLRTSGLNEQFFGPGTRLTVL.

This clonotype was detected ten times or more. The CDR3 protein is CASKLAGEHEQYF. DNA for the CDR3: TGTGCCAGCAAACTAGCGGGAGAACACGAGCAGTACTTC. V is TRBV12-3 or TRBV12-4 and J is TRBJ2-7, with 11 bases aligning to TRBD2. The CDR3 consists of 13 residues. V gave up 7 bases and J gave up 5 bases; unmatched junction bases: 4.

At least ten counts were recorded for this clonotype. The V and J genes are TRBV6-1 and TRBJ2-3, with a tentative D call TRBD1 (8 bases). CDR3 size: 19 residues. Germline assignment: CDR1 MNHNS and CDR2 SASEGT. V dropped 5 bases and J dropped 0 bases, with 24 bases sitting between them. The CDR3 DNA sequence: TGTGCCAGCAGTCTCTCCCAGGGGGCGGGAGCCCCTAGCACAGATACGCAGTATTTT. This codes for CASSLSQGAGAPSTDTQYF.

The chain combines TRBV9 with TRBJ1-3; tentative D call: TRBD1 (6 bases). CDR3 length: 19 amino acids. Per germline, CDR1 SGDLS and CDR2 YYNGEE. The V gene lost 0 bases and the J gene lost 0 bases, with 19 bases spanning the gap. The DNA for the CDR3 is TGTGCCAGCAGCGTAGTCGTTACAGGGCTTCTACCCTCTGGAAACACCATATATTTT. Translating it yields CASSVVVTGLLPSGNTIYF.

This clonotype was counted a few times. The chain uses TRBV7-6 and TRBJ1-2; TRBD1 is a possible D gene (5 bases). V was trimmed by 1 base and J by 3 bases, leaving 9 bases between them. Germline CDR1 is SGHVS and CDR2 is FNYEAQ. This CDR3 spans 14 amino acids. The CDR3 protein is CASSLEARDYGYTF. The CDR3 region has the DNA TGTGCCAGCAGCTTAGAGGCCAGGGACTATGGCTACACCTTC.

This clonotype was recorded many times. CDR3 sequence reads: CASSQAGTSGAYNEQFF. CDR3 DNA: TGCGCCAGCAGCCAGGCCGGGACTAGCGGAGCCTACAATGAGCAGTTCTTC. The genes are TRBV4-3 and TRBJ2-1; 11 bases fit TRBD2. The J segment lost 2 bases and the V segment lost 3 bases, leaving 6 bases of the junction unmatched. The CDR3 has 17 residues. Germline-derived CDR1 and CDR2 are LGHNA and YSLEER.

This clonotype has just a few counts. The gene calls are TRBV7-8 and TRBJ2-5, with a weak D call TRBD1 (6 bases). The length of the CDR3 is 12 residues. CDR1 is SGHVS and CDR2 is FQNEAQ in the germline V gene. V was pared by 5 bases and J by 6 bases, with 10 bases between. CDR3 bases: TGTGCCAGCAGCCCTGGGACAAAGACCCAGTACTTC. It encodes CASSPGTKTQYF.

This clonotype has ten or more counts. The V call is TRBV7-2, the J call TRBJ1-2; tentative D call: TRBD1 (5 bases). Germline CDR1 is SGHTA and CDR2 is FQGNSA. The CDR3 is 15 residues long. Trimming cost V 1 base and J 4 bases, with 13 bases left between them. CDR3 DNA: TGTGCCAGCAGCTTAGGGCACAGGATGGTCTATGGCTACACCTTC. Translating gives CASSLGHRMVYGYTF.

This clonotype was recorded many times. The chain is built from TRBV6-2 or TRBV6-3 and TRBJ1-6, with D perhaps matching TRBD1 (6 bases). Germline V gene lookup returns CDR1 MNHEY and CDR2 SVGEGT. The CDR3 is made up of 15 amino acids. V was cut by 6 bases and J by 10 bases, with 19 bases left in between. The CDR3 loop is CASSFTGTRDSPLHF. The CDR3 DNA is TGTGCCAGCAGCTTTACCGGGACAAGAGACTCACCCCTCCACTTT.

In this sample, this clonotype turned up many times. This sequence joins TRBV5-5 and TRBJ2-7; a weak D match, TRBD1 (6 bases). Germline CDR1 and CDR2: SGHKS and YYEKEE (reference sequence). The V gene lost 0 bases and the J gene lost 0 bases, with 13 bases spanning the gap. CDR3 length: 16 residues. The CDR3 here is CASSLAVGGDSYEQYF. The CDR3 bases are TGTGCCAGCAGCTTGGCAGTAGGGGGAGACTCCTACGAGCAGTACTTC. The whole variable domain, remainder taken from reference TRBV5-5 and TRBJ2-7, is DAGVTQSPTHLIKTRGQQVTLRCSPISGHKSVSWYQQVLGQGPQFIFQYYEKEERGRGNFPDRFSARQFPNYSSELNVNALLLGDSALYLCASSLAVGGDSYEQYFGPGTRLTVT.

This clonotype came up many times. This chain connects TRBV29-1 to TRBJ1-5; D unresolved. The CDR3 covers 13 residues. V was shortened by 8 bases and J by 2 bases, with 13 bases between the two germline ends. Germline-derived CDR1 and CDR2 are SQVTM and ANQGSEA. The CDR3 sequence: CSWAGDRNQPQHF. CDR3 nucleotides: TGCAGCTGGGCCGGGGATCGCAATCAGCCCCAGCATTTT.

At least ten counts were recorded for this clonotype. The gene calls are TRBV12-3 or TRBV12-4 and TRBJ2-1, with TRBD2 matching over 11 bases. V lost 6 bases and J lost 3; bases outside the gene matches: 4. The CDR3 runs to 15 residues. The CDR3 sequence is CASRTGTSGYNEQFF. The DNA of the CDR3 is TGTGCCAGCAGAACCGGGACTAGCGGCTACAATGAGCAGTTCTTC.

This clonotype has only a few counts. The rearrangement uses TRBV4-3 and TRBJ2-3; the match to TRBD1 covers 9 bases. Per germline, CDR1 LGHNA and CDR2 YSLEER. This CDR3 has 16 amino acids. The junction had 7 bases not matched to a gene; V was cut back by 3 bases and J by 3 bases. The chain's CDR3 is CASSQDTGGATDTQYF. CDR3 coding DNA: TGCGCCAGCAGCCAGGATACAGGGGGCGCGACAGATACGCAGTATTTT.

This clonotype was picked up many times. J is TRBJ2-3 and V is TRBV12-3 or TRBV12-4; TRBD2 agrees at 7 bases. V shed 8 bases, J shed 6 bases, and the junction held 11 bases outside the gene matches. The CDR3 runs to 14 residues. Written as DNA, the CDR3 is TGTGCCAGCTCCGACGGGGGGAGGCCCGATACGCAGTATTTT. Protein sequence: CASSDGGRPDTQYF.

This clonotype has at least ten counts. The chain links TRBV5-1 to TRBJ2-1; no clear D gene. This CDR3 spans 15 amino acids. The V gene's germline CDR1 is SGHRS and CDR2 YFSETQ. The V and J ends lost 7 bases and 0 bases respectively, with 14 bases between them. CDR3 residues: CASAATGNSYNEQFF. As DNA, the CDR3 is TGCGCCAGCGCCGCCACCGGAAACTCCTACAATGAGCAGTTCTTC.

This clonotype came up many times. The genes are TRBV20-1 and TRBJ2-3, with D possibly being TRBD1 or TRBD2 (6 bases each). Per the germline V gene, CDR1 is DFQATT and CDR2 is SNEGSKA (reference sequence). Trimming took off 1 base at V and 0 bases at J, with 20 bases between the two ends. The CDR3 runs to 18 residues. The CDR3 bases are TGCAGTGCTAGAGGGGGCCGAGGGGGACTGGTGAGCACAGATACGCAGTATTTT. Protein product: CSARGGRGGLVSTDTQYF.

Many counts were recorded for this clonotype. The rearrangement joins TRBV29-1 to TRBJ2-2; either TRBD1 or TRBD2 may fit D (5 bases each). This CDR3 spans 14 amino acids. In germline, CDR1 is SQVTM, CDR2 ANQGSEA. V shed 5 bases and J shed 6 bases, with 16 bases lying between them. In nucleotides, the CDR3 is TGCAGCGTTCCTCTGGGGACCGGCTCCGGGGAGCTGTTTTTT. Protein sequence: CSVPLGTGSGELFF.

This clonotype was recorded at least ten times. The chain combines TRBV29-1 with TRBJ1-2; no definite D call. Germline CDR1 and CDR2: SQVTM and ANQGSEA. The V end lost 5 bases, the J end lost 2 bases, and 6 bases lay between the germline ends. This CDR3 has 11 residues. This chain's CDR3 is CSVTMNYGYTF. The DNA for the CDR3 is TGCAGCGTTACAATGAACTATGGCTACACCTTC.